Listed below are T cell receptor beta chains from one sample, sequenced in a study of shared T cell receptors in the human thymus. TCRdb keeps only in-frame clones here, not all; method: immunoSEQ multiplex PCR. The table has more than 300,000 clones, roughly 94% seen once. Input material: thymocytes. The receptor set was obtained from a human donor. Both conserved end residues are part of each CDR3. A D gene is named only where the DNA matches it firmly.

CASSQILIGTGSYEQYF,TRBV4-3,TRBJ2-7,TRBD1
CASSLGAGYQPQHF,TRBV7-8,TRBJ1-5,.
CASSEALLPGQPSRNYGYTF,TRBV2,TRBJ1-2,TRBD1
CASSSHIGTEAFF,TRBV5-1,TRBJ1-1,.
CASSDWDINQPQHF,TRBV28,TRBJ1-5,.
CATLALIPIYEQYF,TRBV10-3,TRBJ2-7,.
CASSYSQETGANVLTF,TRBV6-5,TRBJ2-6,.
CASSLRRQGRLGSYEQYF,TRBV27,TRBJ2-7,TRBD1
CASSIDQVDDSGYSNQPQHF,TRBV19,TRBJ1-5,.
CASSFLRTGELFF,TRBV5-4,TRBJ2-2,.
CASSVTGCHYGYTF,TRBV25-1,TRBJ1-2,.
CASSLRNRDRFSYEQYF,TRBV28,TRBJ2-7,TRBD1
CASSLLAGAGELFF,TRBV7-3,TRBJ2-2,TRBD2
CASSLSELSGRETQYF,TRBV27,TRBJ2-5,TRBD2
CASSSGLHHNEQFF,TRBV27,TRBJ2-1,.
CASSELQGPYGYTF,TRBV25-1,TRBJ1-2,.
CASSRYLAACSYNEQFF,TRBV18,TRBJ2-1,.
CASSLGGTPNQPQHF,TRBV7-2,TRBJ1-5,.
CASSIGLVFVLNEQFF,TRBV19,TRBJ2-1,.
CSVESVIGGDEKLFF,TRBV29-1,TRBJ1-4,.
CSPDSSHEQFF,TRBV20-1,TRBJ2-1,.
CASSTRRTELGEQYF,TRBV19,TRBJ2-7,.
CASSFLKREGRGTDTQYF,TRBV5-1,TRBJ2-3,TRBD2
CASSQATRDTGSNQPQHF,TRBV4-1,TRBJ1-5,.
CAWSAAYTEAFF,TRBV30,TRBJ1-1,.
CASSPNQGPEAFF,TRBV9,TRBJ1-1,.
CSARKNEQYF,TRBV20-1,TRBJ2-7,.
CASKGADTQYF,TRBV27,TRBJ2-3,.
CASSVDRDLRRGYTF,TRBV19,TRBJ1-2,TRBD1
CASSSLSGLAGGTGELFF,TRBV7-6,TRBJ2-2,TRBD2
CASSNGGVETQYF,TRBV21-1,TRBJ2-5,.
CASSRPAGGDYEQYF,TRBV7-9,TRBJ2-7,.
CASSLGGKRQHEQYF,TRBV7-2,TRBJ2-7,.
CASSLKLAGVVEQFF,TRBV7-3,TRBJ2-1,TRBD2
CASSLGRGRGNEKLFF,TRBV28,TRBJ1-4,.
CASSLRQGSYNEQFF,TRBV28,TRBJ2-1,TRBD1
CASSYRDSTYEQYF,TRBV10-1,TRBJ2-7,TRBD1
CASSEGGAGVPPEQYF,TRBV2,TRBJ2-7,.
CASSYMGQNTEAFF,TRBV6-5,TRBJ1-1,.
CASSYSGNEQFF,TRBV6-6,TRBJ2-1,.
CSVGQGMDGGYTF,TRBV29-1,TRBJ1-2,TRBD1
CASSLTGASTDTQYF,TRBV7-3,TRBJ2-3,.
CASSLGLGLYEQYF,TRBV18,TRBJ2-7,TRBD2
CASSFYVNTEAFF,TRBV5-6,TRBJ1-1,.
CASSLSAGIYEQYF,TRBV7-2,TRBJ2-7,.
CASKAGTGLGGPEAFF,TRBV27,TRBJ1-1,TRBD1
CASSLGPGQDYTF,TRBV5-1,TRBJ1-2,.
CASSPPREAGELFF,TRBV18,TRBJ2-2,.
CASSLGGTGDSYEQYF,TRBV5-1,TRBJ2-7,TRBD1
CASSWAGPSFLSYNEQFF,TRBV28,TRBJ2-1,.
CASWDQDTLANQPQHF,TRBV28,TRBJ1-5,.